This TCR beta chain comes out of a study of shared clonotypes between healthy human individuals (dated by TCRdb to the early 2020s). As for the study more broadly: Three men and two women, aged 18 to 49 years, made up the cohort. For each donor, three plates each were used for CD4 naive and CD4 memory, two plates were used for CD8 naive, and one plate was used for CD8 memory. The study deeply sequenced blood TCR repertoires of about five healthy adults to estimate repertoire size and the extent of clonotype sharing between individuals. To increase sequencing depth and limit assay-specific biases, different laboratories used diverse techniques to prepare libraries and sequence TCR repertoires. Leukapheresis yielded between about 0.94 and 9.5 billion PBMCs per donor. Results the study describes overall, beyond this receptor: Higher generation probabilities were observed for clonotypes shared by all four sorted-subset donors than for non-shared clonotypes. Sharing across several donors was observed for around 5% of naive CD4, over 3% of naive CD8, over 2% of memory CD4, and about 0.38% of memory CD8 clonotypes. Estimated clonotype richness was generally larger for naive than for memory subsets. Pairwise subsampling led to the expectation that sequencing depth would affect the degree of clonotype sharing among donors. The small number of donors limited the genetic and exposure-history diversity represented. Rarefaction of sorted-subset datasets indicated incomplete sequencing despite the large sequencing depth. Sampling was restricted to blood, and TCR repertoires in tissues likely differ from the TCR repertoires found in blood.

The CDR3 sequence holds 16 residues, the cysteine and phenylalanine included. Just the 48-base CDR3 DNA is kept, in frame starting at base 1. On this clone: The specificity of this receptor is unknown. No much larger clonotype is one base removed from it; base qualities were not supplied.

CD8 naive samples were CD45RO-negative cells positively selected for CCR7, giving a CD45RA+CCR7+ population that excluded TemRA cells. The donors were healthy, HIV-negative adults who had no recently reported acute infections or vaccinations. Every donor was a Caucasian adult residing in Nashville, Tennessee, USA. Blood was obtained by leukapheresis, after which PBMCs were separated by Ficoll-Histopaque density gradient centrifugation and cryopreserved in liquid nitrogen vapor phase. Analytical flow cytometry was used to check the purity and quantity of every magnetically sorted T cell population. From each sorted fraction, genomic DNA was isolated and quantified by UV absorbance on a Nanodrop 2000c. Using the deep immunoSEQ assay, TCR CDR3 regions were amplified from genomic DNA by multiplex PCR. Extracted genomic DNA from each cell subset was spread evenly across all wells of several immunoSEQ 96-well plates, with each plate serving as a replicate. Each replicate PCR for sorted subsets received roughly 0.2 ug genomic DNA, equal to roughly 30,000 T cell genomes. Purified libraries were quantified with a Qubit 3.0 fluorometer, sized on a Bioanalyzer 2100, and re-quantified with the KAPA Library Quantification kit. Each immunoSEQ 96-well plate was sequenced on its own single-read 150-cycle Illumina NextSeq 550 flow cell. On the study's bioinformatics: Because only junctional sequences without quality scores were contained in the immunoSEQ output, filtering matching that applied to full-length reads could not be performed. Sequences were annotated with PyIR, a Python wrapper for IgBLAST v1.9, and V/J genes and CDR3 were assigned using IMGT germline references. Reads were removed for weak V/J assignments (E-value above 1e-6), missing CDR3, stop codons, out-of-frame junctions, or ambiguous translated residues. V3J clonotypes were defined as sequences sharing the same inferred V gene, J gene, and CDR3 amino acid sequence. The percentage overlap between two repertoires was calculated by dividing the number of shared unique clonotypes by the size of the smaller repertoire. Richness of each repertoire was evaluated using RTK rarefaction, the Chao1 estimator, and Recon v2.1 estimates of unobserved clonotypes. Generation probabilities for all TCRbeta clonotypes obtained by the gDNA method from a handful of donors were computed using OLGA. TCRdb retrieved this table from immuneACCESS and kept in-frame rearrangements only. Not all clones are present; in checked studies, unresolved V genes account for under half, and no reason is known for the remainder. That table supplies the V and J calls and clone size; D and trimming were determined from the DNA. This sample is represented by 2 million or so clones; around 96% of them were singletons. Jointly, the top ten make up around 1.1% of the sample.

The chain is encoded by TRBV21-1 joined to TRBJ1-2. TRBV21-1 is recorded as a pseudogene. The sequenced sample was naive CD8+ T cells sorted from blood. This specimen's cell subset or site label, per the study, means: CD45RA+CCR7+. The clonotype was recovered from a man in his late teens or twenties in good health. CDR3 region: CASSIGSWDGSYGYTF. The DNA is TGTGCCAGCTCTATCGGATCTTGGGACGGAAGCTATGGCTACACCTTC.